This T cell receptor (beta chain) came from a study of T cell changes during pregnancy in multiple sclerosis. The table came from immunoSEQ multiplex PCR; TCRdb's copy has only in-frame clones and leaves some out. The data hold around 48,000 clones, with almost 95% observed a single time. From germline, CDR1 is SGDLS and CDR2 YYNGEE. V dropped 1 base and J dropped 1; count of bases not matched to a gene: 5. The CDR3 runs to 16 residues. The receptor's source is a female donor with multiple sclerosis, enrolled in a pregnancy study. The source material was CD4+ T cells from peripheral blood mononuclear cells, sampled in the third trimester of pregnancy. V usage is TRBV9 and J usage is TRBJ2-5; 9 nucleotides match TRBD2. The CDR3 region is CASSVSLTSGQETQYF. In DNA, the CDR3 is TGTGCCAGCAGCGTAAGCCTGACTAGCGGCCAAGAGACCCAGTACTTC.